The following is a T cell receptor (beta chain) sequence with its context. What it recognizes is unknown. Germline CDR1 is MNHNS and CDR2 is SASEGT. With 5 bases removed from V and 5 bases from J, the gap between germline ends came to 16 bases. The CDR3 covers 15 residues. The method was immunoSEQ multiplex PCR; TCRdb's version includes in-frame clones alone and lacks a portion of them. The repertoire includes 95,000 to 150,000 clones, 75% to 95% of them detected once, and roughly 5.7% sits in the top ten. The data are from a study of T cell responses to AZD1222 COVID-19 vaccine. General study findings and limits: Distributed over spike, vaccine-associated CD4 TCRs predominated at 160-218 and 743-854. White British people made up most donors, females outnumbered males, and clonal diversity was possibly underestimated.

The sequence was collected from an adult in good health. This chain uses TRBV6-1 with TRBJ2-1; a possible D gene is TRBD1 (5 bases). The sequencing used peripheral blood, collected on day 0 of AZD1222 vaccination. This CDR3 is CASSSPGKGNNEQFF. CDR3 in DNA: TGTGCCAGCAGTTCCCCAGGGAAGGGCAACAATGAGCAGTTCTTC.